The following is a TCR beta chain sequence with its context. This sample was taken from a study of blood T cell repertoires in COVID-19. Sequencing used immunoSEQ multiplex PCR; TCRdb keeps in-frame clones, though not all of them. This table has a few hundred thousand clones, approximately 84% appearing once. The CDR3 is 12 amino acids. Germline CDR1 reads SGHTA; CDR2 reads FQGNSA. Trimming pared 5 bases from V and 5 bases from J, leaving 10 bases between. Clinical history reported by participants formed the basis on which cohorts were assigned. The sequence was collected from a woman between 50 and 59 years old who had been exposed to COVID-19. The V gene is TRBV7-2, the J gene TRBJ2-7, with a weak D call TRBD2 (6 bases). Input material: PBMCs or T cells enriched from blood (not recorded which). The CDR3 sequence is CASSPTGDEQYF. For the CDR3, the DNA is TGTGCCAGCAGCCCTACGGGGGACGAGCAGTACTTC.